This TCR beta chain was identified in a study of blood T cells in healthy people across ages. A second PCR of roughly 7 to 11 cycles used a sample-barcoded 5' primer and a J-beta primer mix. TCRdb ran MiXCR on the 5' RACE reads and lists one entry per CDR3 protein. Of 1.5 million to 2 million distinct CDR3 sequences in the sample, around 50% were seen once. CDR3 length: 15 residues. CDR1 and CDR2 from the germline V gene are MNHEY and SVGEGT. This clonotype was sampled from a woman aged 40 to 50 in good health. The specimen sequenced was blood. The rearrangement links TRBV6-2 or TRBV6-3 to TRBJ2-4; 8 bases line up with TRBD2. The J call may be mistaken, given a closer DNA end match to TRBJ2-5. This CDR3 is CASSYRRGVPETQYF. The CDR3, as DNA: TGTGCCAGCAGTTATCGGCGGGGGGTCCCAGAGACCCAGTACTTC.